This TCR beta chain originates from a study of cytomegalovirus exposure and HLA in healthy donors. The study's findings and limits: Association of a missense DCLRE1C variant with TCR beta V- and J-gene trimming was reported in a later analysis. Presence/absence analyses rested on an assumption that sequencing depth was roughly uniform across donors.

13 Jbeta primers and 60 Vbeta primers were used for the PCR. Using immunoSEQ multiplex PCR, the repertoire was profiled, and TCRdb retains in-frame clones only, with some absent. The table lists 100,000 to 120,000 clones, 76% of them singletons, with 13% in the top ten. Regarding this clone: The antigen is not known.

The specimen sequenced was PBMCs. The source is a man between 25 and 39 years old in good health and CMV-seropositive.

Here the CDR3 reads CASQGARYTEAFF. The CDR3 coding sequence is TGTGCCAGTCAGGGGGCCCGGTACACTGAAGCTTTCTTT. The V call is TRBV6-5, the J call TRBJ1-1; 8 nucleotides line up with TRBD1. V trimming: 9 bases; J trimming: 3 bases; junction bases outside the gene matches: 6. The CDR3 sequence is 13 residues long. CDR1 and CDR2 from the germline V gene are MNHEY and SVGAGI.